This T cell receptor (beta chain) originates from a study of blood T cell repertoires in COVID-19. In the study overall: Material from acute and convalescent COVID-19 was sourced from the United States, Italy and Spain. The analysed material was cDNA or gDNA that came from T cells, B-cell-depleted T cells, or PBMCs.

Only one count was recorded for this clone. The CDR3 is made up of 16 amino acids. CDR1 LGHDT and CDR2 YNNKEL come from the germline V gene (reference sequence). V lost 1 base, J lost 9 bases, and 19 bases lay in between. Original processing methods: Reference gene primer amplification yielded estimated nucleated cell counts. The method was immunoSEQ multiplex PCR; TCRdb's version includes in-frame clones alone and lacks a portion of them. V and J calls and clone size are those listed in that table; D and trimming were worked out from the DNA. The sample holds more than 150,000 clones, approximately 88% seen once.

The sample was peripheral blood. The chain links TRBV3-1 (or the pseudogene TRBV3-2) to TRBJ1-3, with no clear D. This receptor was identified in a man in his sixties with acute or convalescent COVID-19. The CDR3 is CASSQGLAGPVGTIYF. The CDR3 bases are TGTGCCAGCAGCCAAGGGTTGGCAGGCCCAGTCGGCACCATATATTTT.